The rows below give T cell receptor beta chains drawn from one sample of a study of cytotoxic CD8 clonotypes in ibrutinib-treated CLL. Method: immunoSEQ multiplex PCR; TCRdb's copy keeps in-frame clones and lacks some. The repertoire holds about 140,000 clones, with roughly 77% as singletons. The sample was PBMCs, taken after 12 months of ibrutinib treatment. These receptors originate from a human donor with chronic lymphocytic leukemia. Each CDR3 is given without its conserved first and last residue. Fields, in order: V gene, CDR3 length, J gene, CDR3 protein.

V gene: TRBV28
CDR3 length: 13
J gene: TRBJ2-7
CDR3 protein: ASSLASGVNYEQY

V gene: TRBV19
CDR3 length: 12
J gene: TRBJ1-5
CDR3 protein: ASSPGQGSQPQH

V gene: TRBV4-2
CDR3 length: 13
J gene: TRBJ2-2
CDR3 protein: ASSQGQVVTGELF

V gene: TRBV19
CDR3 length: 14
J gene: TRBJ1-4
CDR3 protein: ASSTHGTEHNEKLF

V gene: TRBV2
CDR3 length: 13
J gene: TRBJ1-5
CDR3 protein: ASSTHTGPSQPQH

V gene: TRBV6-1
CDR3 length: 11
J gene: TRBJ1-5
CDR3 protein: ASIDTGDQPQH

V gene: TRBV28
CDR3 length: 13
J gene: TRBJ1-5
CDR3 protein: ASSLFRGDNQPQH

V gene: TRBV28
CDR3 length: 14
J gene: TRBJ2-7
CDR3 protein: ASSFHPGQENYEQY

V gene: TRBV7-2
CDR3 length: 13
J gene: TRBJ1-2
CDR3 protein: ASSLYPQGKYGYT

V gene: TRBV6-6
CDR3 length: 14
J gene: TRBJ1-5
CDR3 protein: ASSYPGDRDNQPQH

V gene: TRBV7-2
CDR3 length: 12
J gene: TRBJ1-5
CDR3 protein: ASSRGPVGQPQH

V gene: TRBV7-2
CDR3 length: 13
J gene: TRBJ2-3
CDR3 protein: ASSLVRAEVDTQY

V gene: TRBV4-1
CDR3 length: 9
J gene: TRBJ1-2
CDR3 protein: ASRQNYGYT

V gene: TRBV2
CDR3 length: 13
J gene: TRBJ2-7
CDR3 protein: ASRSRDRESYEQY

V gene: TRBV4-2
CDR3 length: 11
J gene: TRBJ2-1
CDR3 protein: ASTDGSYNEQF

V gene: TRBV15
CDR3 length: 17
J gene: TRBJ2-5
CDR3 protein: ATSRTRLAGGPLEETQY

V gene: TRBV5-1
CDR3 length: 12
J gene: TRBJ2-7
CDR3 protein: ASAQGSVSYEQY

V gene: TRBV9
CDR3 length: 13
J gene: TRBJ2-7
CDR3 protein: ASSEGGSRSYEQY

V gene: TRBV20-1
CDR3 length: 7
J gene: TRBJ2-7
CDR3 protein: SRLYEQY

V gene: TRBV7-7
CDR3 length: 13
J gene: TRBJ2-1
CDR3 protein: ASSQDQSSYNEQF

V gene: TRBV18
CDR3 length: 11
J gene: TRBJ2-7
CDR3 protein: ASSPGPTYEQY

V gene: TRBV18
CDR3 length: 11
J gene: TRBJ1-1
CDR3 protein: ASSEAGRTEAF

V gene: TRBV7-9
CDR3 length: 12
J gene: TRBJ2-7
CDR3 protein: ASSETSGQDEQY

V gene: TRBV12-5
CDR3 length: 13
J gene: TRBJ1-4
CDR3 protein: ASGLQDPTNEKLF

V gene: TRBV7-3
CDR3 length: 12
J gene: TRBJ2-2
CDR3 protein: ASSLTGNTGELF

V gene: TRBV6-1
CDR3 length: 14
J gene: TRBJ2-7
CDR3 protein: ASSGLAGASSYEQY

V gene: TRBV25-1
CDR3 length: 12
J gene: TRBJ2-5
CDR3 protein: ASSLHRDRETQY

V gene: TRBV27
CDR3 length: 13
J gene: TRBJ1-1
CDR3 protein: ASSQTGGMNTEAF

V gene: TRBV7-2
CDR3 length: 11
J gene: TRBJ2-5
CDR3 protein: ASSLGEQETQY

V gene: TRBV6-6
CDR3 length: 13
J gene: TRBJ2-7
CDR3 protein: ASSYSRTGAHEQY

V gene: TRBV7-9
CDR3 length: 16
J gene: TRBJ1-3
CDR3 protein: ASSLRPPGAGAGNTIY

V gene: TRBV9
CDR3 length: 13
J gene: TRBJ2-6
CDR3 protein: ASSGLGSGANVLT

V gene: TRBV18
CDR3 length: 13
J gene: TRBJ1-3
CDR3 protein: ASSPPANSGNTIY

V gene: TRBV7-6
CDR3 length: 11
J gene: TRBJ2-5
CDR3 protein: ASSFTGWETQY

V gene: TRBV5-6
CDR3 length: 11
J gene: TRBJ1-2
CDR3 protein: ASSNRESYGYT

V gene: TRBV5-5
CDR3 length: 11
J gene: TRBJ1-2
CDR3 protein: ASSEGQLYGYT

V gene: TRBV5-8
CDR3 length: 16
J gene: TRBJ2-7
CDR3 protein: ASSRGEGSHFGLYEQY

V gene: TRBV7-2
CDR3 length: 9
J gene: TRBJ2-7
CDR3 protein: ASSRGYEQY

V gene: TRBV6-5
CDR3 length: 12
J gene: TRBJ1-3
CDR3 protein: ASSFSFSGNTIY

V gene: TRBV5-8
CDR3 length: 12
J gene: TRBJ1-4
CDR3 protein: ASSSGRGVEKLF

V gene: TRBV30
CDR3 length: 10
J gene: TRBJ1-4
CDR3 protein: AWSVPGEKLF

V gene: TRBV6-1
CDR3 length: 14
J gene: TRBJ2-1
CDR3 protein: ASSEALLAGVNEQF

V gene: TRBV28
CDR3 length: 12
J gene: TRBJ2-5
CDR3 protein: ASSFFGDWETQY

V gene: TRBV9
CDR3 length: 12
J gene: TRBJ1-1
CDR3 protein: ASSAQGANTEAF

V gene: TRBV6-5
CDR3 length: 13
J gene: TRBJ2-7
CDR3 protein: ASALRAAGLHEQY

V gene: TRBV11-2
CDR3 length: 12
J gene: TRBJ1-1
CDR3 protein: ASSLGGTGPEAF

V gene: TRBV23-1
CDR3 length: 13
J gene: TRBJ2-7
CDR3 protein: ASSQSAGGDYEQY

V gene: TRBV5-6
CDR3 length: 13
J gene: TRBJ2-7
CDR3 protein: ASSLSWTVTYEQY

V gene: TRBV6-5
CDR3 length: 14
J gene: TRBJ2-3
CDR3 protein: ASSLGLAGSTDTQY

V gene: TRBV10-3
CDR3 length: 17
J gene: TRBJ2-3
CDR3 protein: AISPRTGDRASKTDTQY

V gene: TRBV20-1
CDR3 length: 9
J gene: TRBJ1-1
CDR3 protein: SAVKGETAF

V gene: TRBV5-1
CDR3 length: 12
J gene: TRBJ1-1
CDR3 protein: ASSLVAATTEAF

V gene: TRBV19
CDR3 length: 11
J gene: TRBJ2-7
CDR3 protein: ASARTARGEQY

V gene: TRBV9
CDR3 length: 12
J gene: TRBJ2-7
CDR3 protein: ASSVGQGGYEQY

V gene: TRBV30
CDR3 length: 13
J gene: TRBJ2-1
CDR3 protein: AWNIVAGDVVEQF